These 10 T cell receptor beta chains share one sample of origin, sequenced in a study of neoadjuvant anti-PD-1 for oral cavity cancer. Profiling relied on immunoSEQ multiplex PCR, and the TCRdb table lists in-frame clones only, not all of them. In the table there are almost 6,000 clones, approximately 60% of which are singletons. Time point given: after neoadjuvant nivolumab, at surgical resection. The specimen was tumor tissue, collected after nivolumab (anti-PD-1) treatment. The origin of the receptors is a person aged 40-85 years with oral cavity squamous cell carcinoma.

By sample fraction, this clone is large. The DNA for the CDR3 is TGCGCCAGCAGCTCCTACGACAGGAGATATGGCTACACCTTC. As protein: CASSSYDRRYGYTF. This sequence joins TRBV5-1 and TRBJ1-2, with D tentatively TRBD1 (6 bases). CDR1 SGHRS and CDR2 YFSETQ come from the germline V gene. The CDR3 consists of 14 residues. V lost 3 bases and J 5 bases, leaving 14 bases between the germline ends.

This clone was counted a few times. Here the CDR3 DNA reads TGTGCCAGCAGTTTGGGGGGAGGCGGGGCCAACGTCCTGACTTTC. It is translated as CASSLGGGGANVLTF. V is TRBV28 and J is TRBJ2-6; D perhaps matches TRBD2 (6 bases). Trimming removed 3 bases at V and 4 bases at J, with 10 bases between. From germline, CDR1 is MDHEN and CDR2 SYDVKM. This CDR3 has 15 amino acids.

The chain uses TRBV7-3 and TRBJ2-1; D possibly corresponds to TRBD2 (5 bases). Germline loops: CDR1 SGHTA, CDR2 FQGTGA. The CDR3 extends over 16 amino acids. Trimming took 5 bases from V and 7 from J, leaving 21 bases between them. The CDR3 coding sequence is TGTGCCAGCAGCCCTCAAAGAGGGCTTGGTCCAAATGAGCAGTTCTTC. Translating it yields CASSPQRGLGPNEQFF.

The chain employs TRBV6-5 and TRBJ1-5; TRBD1 matches at 8 bases. J gave up 2 bases and V 8 bases, and 8 bases lay outside the gene matches. This CDR3 has 15 amino acids. Per the germline V gene, CDR1 is MNHEY and CDR2 is SVGAGI. The CDR3 nucleotides read TGTGCCAGCGGGGCAGGGGGCTCTGGCAATCAGCCCCAGCATTTT. Protein sequence: CASGAGGSGNQPQHF.

Worth noting for this clone: A far larger clone differs by one base, so this is likely a read error. This rearrangement joins TRBV5-2 to TRBJ1-3; TRBD1, the table's D call, lacks a check against the DNA. TRBV5-2 is reported as a pseudogene. The CDR3 is made up of 17 amino acids. Written as DNA, the CDR3 is TGTGCCAGCAGCCCTCAAGAGGGGGCAGGTTCTGGAAACACCATATATTTT. This encodes CASSPQEGAGSGNTIYF.

This clone has more than one count but fewer than ten. This CDR3 reads CASRSASGNTGELFF. The CDR3 DNA reads TGTGCCAGCAGATCCGCGTCAGGGAACACCGGGGAGCTGTTTTTT. This rearrangement joins TRBV7-3 to TRBJ2-2, with D unresolved. Germline loops: CDR1 SGHTA, CDR2 FQGTGA. There are 15 residues in the CDR3. V lost 6 bases and J 1 base, leaving 12 bases between the germline ends.

This clone was counted a single time. The rearrangement joins TRBV30 to TRBJ1-1; D unresolved. Germline V CDR1 and CDR2: GTSNPN, SVGIG (reference sequence). The CDR3 totals 12 residues. V lost 5 bases and J 2 bases, leaving 9 bases between the germline ends. In nucleotides, the CDR3 is TGTGCCTGGGCTCACTTTAACACTGAAGCTTTCTTT. Residues: CAWAHFNTEAFF.

The sample holds a few counts of this clone. The chain uses TRBV10-3 and TRBJ1-2, with unresolved D. There are 11 residues in the CDR3. Trimming cost V 6 bases and J 4 bases, with 6 bases left between them. Germline V CDR1 and CDR2: ENHRY, SYGVKD. Written as DNA, the CDR3 is TGTGCCATCAGAGTATTCTATGGCTACACCTTC. This gives the protein CAIRVFYGYTF.

On this clone itself: Sequence at one end of the junction differs from germline and may be a read error. This chain joins TRBV7-9 and TRBJ1-2; a weak D match, TRBD1 (5 bases). CDR1 is SEHNR and CDR2 is FQNEAQ in the germline V gene (reference sequence). This CDR3 region has 13 residues. CDR3 amino acids: CASTLGPGWGYTF. DNA of the CDR3: TGTGCCAGCACCTTAGGTCCAGGGTGGGGCTACACCTTC.

This sequence joins TRBV16 and TRBJ1-3; D gene ambiguous. The CDR3 extends over 15 amino acids. The germline V gene encodes CDR1 KGHSY and CDR2 FQNENV. The germline V and J ends were trimmed by 4 bases and 0 bases, with 10 bases remaining between them. The CDR3 nucleotides are TGTGCCAGCAGCCCTACGGGCCTCTCTGGAAACACCATATATTTT. This gives the protein CASSPTGLSGNTIYF.